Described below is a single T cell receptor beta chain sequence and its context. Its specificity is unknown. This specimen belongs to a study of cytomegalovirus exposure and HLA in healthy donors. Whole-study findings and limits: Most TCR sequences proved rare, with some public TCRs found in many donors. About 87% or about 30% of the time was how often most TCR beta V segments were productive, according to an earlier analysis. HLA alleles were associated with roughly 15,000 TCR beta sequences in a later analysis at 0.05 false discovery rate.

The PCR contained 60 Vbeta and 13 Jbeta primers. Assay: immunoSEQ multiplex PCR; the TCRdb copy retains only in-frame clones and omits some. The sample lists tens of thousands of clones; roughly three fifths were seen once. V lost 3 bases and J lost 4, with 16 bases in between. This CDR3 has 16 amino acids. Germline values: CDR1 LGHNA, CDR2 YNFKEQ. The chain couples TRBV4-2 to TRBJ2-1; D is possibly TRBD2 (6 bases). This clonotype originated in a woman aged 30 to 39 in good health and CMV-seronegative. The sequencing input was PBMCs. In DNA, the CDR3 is TGTGCCAGCAGCCAGTGGGGGGAGACGGGATACAATGAGCAGTTCTTC. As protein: CASSQWGETGYNEQFF.